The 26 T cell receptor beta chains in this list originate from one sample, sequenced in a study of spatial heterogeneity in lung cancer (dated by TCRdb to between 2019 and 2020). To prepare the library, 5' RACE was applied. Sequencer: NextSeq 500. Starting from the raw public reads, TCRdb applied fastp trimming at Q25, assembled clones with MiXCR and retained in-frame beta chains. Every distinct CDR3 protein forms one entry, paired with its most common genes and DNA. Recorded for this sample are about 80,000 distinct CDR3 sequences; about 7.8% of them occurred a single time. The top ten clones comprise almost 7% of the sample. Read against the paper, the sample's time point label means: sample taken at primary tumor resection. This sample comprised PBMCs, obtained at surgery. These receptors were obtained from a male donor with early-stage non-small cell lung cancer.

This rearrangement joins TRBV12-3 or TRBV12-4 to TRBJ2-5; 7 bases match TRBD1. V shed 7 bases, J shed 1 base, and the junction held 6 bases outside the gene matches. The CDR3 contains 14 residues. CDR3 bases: TGTGCCAGCAACTTACAGGGGCCCCAAGAGACCCAGTACTTC. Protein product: CASNLQGPQETQYF.

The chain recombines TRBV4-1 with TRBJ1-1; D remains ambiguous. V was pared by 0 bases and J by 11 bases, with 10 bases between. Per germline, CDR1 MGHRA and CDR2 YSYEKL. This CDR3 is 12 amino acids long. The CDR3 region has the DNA TGCGCCAGCAGCCAAGATCCAGCGTGGGCTTTCTTT. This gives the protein CASSQDPAWAFF.

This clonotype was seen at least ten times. The CDR3 DNA is TGCGCCAGCAGCGGGACAGGGAGTAATGGCTACACCTTC. Protein sequence: CASSGTGSNGYTF. The rearrangement links TRBV5-1 to TRBJ1-2; 9 nucleotides agree with TRBD1. Per the germline V gene, CDR1 is SGHRS and CDR2 is YFSETQ. J was trimmed by 6 bases and V by 4 bases; bases with no gene match: 4. This CDR3 is 13 amino acids long.

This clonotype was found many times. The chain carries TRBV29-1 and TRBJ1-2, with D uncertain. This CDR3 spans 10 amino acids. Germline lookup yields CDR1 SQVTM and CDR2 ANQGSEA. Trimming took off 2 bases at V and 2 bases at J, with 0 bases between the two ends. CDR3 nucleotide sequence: TGCAGCGTTGAAAACTATGGCTACACCTTC. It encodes CSVENYGYTF.

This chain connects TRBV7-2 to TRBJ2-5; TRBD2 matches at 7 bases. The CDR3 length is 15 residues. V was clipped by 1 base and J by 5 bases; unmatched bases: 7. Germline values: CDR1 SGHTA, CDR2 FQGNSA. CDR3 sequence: CASSLVGAGRETQYF. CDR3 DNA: TGTGCCAGCAGCTTAGTAGGAGCGGGAAGGGAGACCCAGTACTTC.

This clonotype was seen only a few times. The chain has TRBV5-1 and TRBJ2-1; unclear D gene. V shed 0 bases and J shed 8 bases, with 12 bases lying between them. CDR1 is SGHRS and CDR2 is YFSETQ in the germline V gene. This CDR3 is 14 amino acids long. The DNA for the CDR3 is TGCGCCAGCAGCTTGGAGACACCCCGGGATGAGCAGTTCTTC. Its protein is CASSLETPRDEQFF.

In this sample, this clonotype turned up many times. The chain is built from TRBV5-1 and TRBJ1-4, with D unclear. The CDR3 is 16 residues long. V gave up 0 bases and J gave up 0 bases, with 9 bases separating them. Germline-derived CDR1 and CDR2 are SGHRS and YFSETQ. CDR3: CASSLAGGSTNEKLFF. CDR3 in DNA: TGCGCCAGCAGCTTGGCCGGCGGTTCAACTAATGAAAAACTGTTTTTT.

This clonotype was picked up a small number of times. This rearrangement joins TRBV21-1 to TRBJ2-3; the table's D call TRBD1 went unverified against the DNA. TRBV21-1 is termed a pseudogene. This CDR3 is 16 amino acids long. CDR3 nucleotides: TGTGCCAGCAGCAAAGCGCTAAGGACATGCACAGATACGCAGTATTTT. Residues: CASSKALRTCTDTQYF.

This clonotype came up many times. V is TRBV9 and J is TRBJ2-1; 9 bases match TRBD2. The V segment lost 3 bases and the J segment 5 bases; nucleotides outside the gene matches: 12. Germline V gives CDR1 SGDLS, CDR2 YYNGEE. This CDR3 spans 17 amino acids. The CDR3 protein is CASSEPPGGRADNEQFF. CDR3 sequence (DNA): TGTGCCAGCAGCGAGCCCCCTGGCGGGAGGGCCGACAATGAGCAGTTCTTC.

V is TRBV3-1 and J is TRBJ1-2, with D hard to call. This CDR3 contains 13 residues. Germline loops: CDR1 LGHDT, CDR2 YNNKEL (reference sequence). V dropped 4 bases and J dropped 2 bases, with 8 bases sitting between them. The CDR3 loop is CASSLGNNYGYTF. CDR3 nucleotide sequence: TGTGCCAGCAGCCTGGGGAACAACTATGGCTACACCTTC.

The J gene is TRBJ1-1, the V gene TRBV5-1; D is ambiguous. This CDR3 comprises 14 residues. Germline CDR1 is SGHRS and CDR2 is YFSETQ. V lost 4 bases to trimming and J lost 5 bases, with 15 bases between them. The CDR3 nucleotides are TGCGCCAGCAGCGTGGGCCGAGGTCAAACTGAAGCTTTCTTT. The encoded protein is CASSVGRGQTEAFF.

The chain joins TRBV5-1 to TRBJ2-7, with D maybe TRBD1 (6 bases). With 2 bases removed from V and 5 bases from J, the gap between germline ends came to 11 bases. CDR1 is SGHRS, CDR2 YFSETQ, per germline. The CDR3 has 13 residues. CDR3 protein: CASSFGRTDEQYF. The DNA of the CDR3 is TGCGCCAGCAGCTTCGGGCGGACAGACGAGCAGTACTTC.

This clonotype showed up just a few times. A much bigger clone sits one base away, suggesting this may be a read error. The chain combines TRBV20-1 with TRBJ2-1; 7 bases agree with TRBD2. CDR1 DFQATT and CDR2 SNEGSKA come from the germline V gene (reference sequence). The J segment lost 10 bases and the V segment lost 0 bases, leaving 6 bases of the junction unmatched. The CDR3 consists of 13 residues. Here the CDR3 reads CSAREGSGTEQFF. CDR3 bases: TGCAGTGCTAGAGAGGGCAGCGGGACCGAGCAGTTCTTC.

DNA of the CDR3: TGTGCCAGCAGTTTGGGGCCGAACACCGGGGAGCTGTTTTTT. Protein: CASSLGPNTGELFF. The chain uses TRBV12-3 or TRBV12-4 and TRBJ2-2; D perhaps matches TRBD1 (5 bases). Trimming left V 3 bases short and J 0 bases short, with 5 bases between. The length of the CDR3 is 14 residues.

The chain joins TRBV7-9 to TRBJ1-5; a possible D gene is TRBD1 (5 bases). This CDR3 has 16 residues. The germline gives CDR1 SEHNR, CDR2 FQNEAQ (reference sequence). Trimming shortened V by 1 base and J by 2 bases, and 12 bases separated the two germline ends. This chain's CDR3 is CASSLERGIGNQPQHF. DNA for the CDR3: TGTGCCAGCAGCTTAGAAAGGGGAATCGGCAATCAGCCCCAGCATTTT.

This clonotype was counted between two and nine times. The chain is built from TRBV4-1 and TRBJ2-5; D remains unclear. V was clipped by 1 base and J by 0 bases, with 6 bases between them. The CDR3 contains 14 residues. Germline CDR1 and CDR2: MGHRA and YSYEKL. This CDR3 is CASSQGPYQETQYF. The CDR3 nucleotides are TGCGCCAGCAGCCAAGGGCCGTACCAAGAGACCCAGTACTTC.

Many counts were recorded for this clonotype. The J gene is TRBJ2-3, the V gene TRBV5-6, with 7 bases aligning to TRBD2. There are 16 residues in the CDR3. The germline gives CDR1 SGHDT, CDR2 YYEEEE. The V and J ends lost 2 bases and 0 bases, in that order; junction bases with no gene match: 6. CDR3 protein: CASSFGTTRSTDTQYF. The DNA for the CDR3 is TGTGCCAGCAGCTTCGGGACTACCCGAAGCACAGATACGCAGTATTTT.

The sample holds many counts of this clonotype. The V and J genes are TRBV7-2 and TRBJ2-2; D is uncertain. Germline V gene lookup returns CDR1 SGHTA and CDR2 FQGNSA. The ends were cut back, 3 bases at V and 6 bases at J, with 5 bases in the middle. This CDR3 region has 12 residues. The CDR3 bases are TGTGCCAGCAGCTTTGCCGCCGGGGAGCTGTTTTTT. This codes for CASSFAAGELFF.

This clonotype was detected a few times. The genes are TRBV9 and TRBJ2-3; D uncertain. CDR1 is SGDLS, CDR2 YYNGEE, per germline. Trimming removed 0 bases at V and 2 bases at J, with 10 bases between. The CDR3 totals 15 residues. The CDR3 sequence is CASSVEAGYTDTQYF. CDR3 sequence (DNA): TGTGCCAGCAGCGTAGAGGCCGGCTACACAGATACGCAGTATTTT.

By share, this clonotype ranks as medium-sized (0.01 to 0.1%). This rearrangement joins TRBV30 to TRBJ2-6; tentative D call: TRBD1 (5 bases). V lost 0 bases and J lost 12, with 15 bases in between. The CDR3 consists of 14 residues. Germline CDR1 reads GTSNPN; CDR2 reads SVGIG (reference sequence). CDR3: CAWSVKQDPGVLTF. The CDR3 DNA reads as TGTGCCTGGAGTGTTAAACAGGACCCTGGCGTCCTGACTTTC.

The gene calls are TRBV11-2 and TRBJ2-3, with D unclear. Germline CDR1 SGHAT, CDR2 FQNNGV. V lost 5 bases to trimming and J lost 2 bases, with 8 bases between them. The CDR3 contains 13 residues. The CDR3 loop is CASSREFTDTQYF. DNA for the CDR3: TGTGCCAGCAGCAGGGAATTCACAGATACGCAGTATTTT.

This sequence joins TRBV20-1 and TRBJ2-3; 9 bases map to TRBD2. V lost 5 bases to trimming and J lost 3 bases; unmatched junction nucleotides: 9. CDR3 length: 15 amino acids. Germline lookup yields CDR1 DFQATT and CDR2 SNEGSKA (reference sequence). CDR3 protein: CSAPISGRGTDTQYF. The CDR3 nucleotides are TGCAGTGCTCCGATTAGCGGGAGAGGTACAGATACGCAGTATTTT.

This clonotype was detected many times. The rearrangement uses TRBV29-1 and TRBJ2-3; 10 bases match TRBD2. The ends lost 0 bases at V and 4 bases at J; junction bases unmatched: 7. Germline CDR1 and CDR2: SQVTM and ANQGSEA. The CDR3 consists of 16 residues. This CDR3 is CSVEDYLAGVSDTQYF. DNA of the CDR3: TGCAGCGTTGAAGATTATCTAGCGGGAGTGTCAGATACGCAGTATTTT.

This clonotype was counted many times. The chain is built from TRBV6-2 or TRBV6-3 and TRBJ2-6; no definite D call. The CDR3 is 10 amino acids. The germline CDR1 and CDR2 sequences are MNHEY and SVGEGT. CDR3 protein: CSAGANVLTF. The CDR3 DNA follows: TGTTCGGCCGGGGCCAACGTCCTGACTTTC.

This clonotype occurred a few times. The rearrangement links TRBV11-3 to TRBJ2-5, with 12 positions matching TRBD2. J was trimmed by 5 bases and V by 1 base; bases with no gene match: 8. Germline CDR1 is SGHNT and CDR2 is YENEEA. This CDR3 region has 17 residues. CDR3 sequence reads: CASSLAALAGGAETQYF. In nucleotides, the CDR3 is TGTGCCAGCAGCTTAGCAGCACTAGCGGGAGGAGCTGAGACCCAGTACTTC.

The CDR3 region has the DNA TGCGCCAGCAGAAGGGCTAGCAATCAGCCCCAGCATTTT. Protein sequence: CASRRASNQPQHF. The chain couples TRBV5-1 to TRBJ1-5; D is uncertain. Germline V lookup: CDR1 SGHRS, CDR2 YFSETQ. V gave up 5 bases and J gave up 0 bases, with 6 bases separating them. CDR3 length: 13 residues.